This T cell receptor beta chain emerged from a study of beta chain features in type 1 diabetes. At the level of the study: In age, gender and cell yields, patients were similar to healthy donors.

The CDR3 covers 14 residues. The V gene lost 2 bases and the J gene lost 5 bases, with 12 bases spanning the gap. Germline V gene sequence: CDR1 MNHEY, CDR2 SVGAGI. This clone was picked up a small number of times. Its antigen is not identified. Findings and caveats of the study: Shortening that was moderate but significant affected the TCRB CDR3s of Type 1 diabetes patients in all four CD4+ subsets.

Each of the CD4+ naive, central memory, regulatory and stem cell-like memory populations was sorted via CD45RO/CCR7/CD25/CD127/CD95/CD27. The sequenced template was cDNA made from the entire isolated RNA. Only in-frame clones appear in the TCRdb table, and some are missing; sequencing was by immunoSEQ multiplex PCR. The table lists 500,000 to 650,000 clones, around an eighth of them singletons, with about 0.11% in the top ten. This chain joins TRBV6-5 and TRBJ1-1; D is unresolved. The clonotype was recovered from a man aged 30 to 45 with type 1 diabetes. The sample taken for sequencing was naive CD4+ T cells from blood. The CDR3 sequence is CASSYRVRRTEAFF. The CDR3 nucleotides are TGTGCCAGCAGTTACAGGGTAAGAAGGACTGAAGCTTTCTTT.